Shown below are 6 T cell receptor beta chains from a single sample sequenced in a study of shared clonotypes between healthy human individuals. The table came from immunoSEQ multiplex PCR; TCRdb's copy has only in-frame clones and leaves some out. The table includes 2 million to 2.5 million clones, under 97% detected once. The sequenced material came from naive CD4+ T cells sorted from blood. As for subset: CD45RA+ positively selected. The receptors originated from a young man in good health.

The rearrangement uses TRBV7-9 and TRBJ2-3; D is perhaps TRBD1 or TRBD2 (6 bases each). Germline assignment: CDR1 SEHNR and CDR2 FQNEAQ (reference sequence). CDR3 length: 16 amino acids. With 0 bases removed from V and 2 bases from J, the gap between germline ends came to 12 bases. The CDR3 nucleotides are TGTGCCAGCAGCTTAGCGGTTGGGGGGCCCACAGATACGCAGTATTTT. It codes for CASSLAVGGPTDTQYF. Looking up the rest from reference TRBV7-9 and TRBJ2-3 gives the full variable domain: DTGVSQNPRHKITKRGQNVTFRCDPISEHNRLYWYRQTLGQGPEFLTYFQNEAQLEKSRLLSDRFSAERPKGSFSTLEIQRTEQGDSAMYLCASSLAVGGPTDTQYFGPGTRLTVL.

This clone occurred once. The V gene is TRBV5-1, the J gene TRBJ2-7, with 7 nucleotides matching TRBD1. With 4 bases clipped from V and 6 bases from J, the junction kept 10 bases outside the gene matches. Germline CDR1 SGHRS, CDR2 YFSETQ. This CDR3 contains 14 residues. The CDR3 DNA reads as TGCGCCAGCAGCGCGGAAATACAGGGGAGCGAGCAGTACTTC. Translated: CASSAEIQGSEQYF. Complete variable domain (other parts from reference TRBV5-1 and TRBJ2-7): KAGVTQTPRYLIKTRGQQVTLSCSPISGHRSVSWYQQTPGQGLQFLFEYFSETQRNKGNFPGRFSGRQFSNSRSEMNVSTLELGDSALYLCASSAEIQGSEQYFGPGTRLTVT.

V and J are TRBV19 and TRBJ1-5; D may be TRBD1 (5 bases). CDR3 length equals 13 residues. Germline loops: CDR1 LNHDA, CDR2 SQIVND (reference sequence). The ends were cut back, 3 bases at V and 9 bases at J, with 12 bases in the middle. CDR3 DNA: TGTGCCAGTAGTATCGCAGGGCAGTTGCCCCAGCATTTT. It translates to CASSIAGQLPQHF.

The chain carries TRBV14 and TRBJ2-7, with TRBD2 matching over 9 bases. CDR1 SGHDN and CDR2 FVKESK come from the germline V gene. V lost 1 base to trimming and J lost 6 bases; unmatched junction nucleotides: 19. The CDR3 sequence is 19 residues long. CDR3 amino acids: CASSQVRAGGTGWGSEQYF. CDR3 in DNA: TGTGCCAGCAGCCAAGTAAGAGCGGGAGGAACCGGCTGGGGTTCCGAGCAGTACTTC.

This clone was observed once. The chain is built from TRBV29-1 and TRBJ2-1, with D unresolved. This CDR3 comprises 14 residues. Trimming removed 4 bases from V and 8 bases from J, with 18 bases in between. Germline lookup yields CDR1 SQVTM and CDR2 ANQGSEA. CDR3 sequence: CSVATSDGFYEQFF. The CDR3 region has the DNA TGCAGCGTTGCTACCTCCGACGGGTTTTATGAGCAGTTCTTC.

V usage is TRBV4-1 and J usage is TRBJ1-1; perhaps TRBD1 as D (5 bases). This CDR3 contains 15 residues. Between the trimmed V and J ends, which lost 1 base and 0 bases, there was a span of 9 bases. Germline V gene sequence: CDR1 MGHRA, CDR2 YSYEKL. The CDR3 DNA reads TGCGCCAGCAGCCAAGTAACGGGGGTGAACACTGAAGCTTTCTTT. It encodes CASSQVTGVNTEAFF.